These 28 T cell receptor beta chains were sequenced from one sample in a study of a mutant IDH1 vaccine in newly diagnosed glioma. Assay used: immunoSEQ multiplex PCR; TCRdb lists only in-frame clones, some missing. The sample contains 55,000 or so clones, around nine tenths of which appear only once. Stated time point: week 11, during vaccination. Alongside topical imiquimod, each dose of vaccine comprised 300 ug of mutant IDH1 20-mer peptide. Which antigens these TCRs recognize remains unknown. The sequences come from PBMCs, collected from a glioma patient whose treatment included an IDH1 peptide vaccine. These receptors all stem from a man aged 50-59 years with glioma.

The chain joins TRBV6-1 to TRBJ1-5; D remains ambiguous. The CDR3 runs 12 residues. Trimming removed 8 bases from V and 6 bases from J, with 11 bases in between. Germline loops: CDR1 MNHNS, CDR2 SASEGT. The chain's CDR3 is CASQDWGQPQHF. The CDR3 bases are TGTGCCAGCCAGGACTGGGGTCAGCCCCAGCATTTT.

This rearrangement joins TRBV27 to TRBJ2-3; 16 bases are shared with TRBD2. Germline V gives CDR1 MNHEY, CDR2 SMNVEV (reference sequence). The CDR3 sequence is 17 residues long. V was clipped by 2 bases and J by 5 bases; unmatched bases: 4. The CDR3 nucleotides are TGTGCCAGCAGTTTAGGGACTAGCGGGAGGGCCATAGATACGCAGTATTTT. Translated, it gives CASSLGTSGRAIDTQYF.

The chain combines TRBV4-1 with TRBJ2-5; the match to TRBD2 covers 8 bases. Per the germline V gene, CDR1 is MGHRA and CDR2 is YSYEKL. The CDR3 runs 14 residues. J gave up 5 bases and V 1 base, and 3 bases lay outside the gene matches. In DNA form, the CDR3 reads TGCGCCAGCAGCCAAGGATCGGGAGGGGAGACCCAGTACTTC. It is translated as CASSQGSGGETQYF.

This sequence joins TRBV9 and TRBJ1-2, with D hard to call. CDR1 SGDLS and CDR2 YYNGEE come from the germline V gene. The CDR3 is made up of 12 amino acids. Trimming stripped 4 bases from V and 5 bases from J, with 9 bases between. Written as DNA, the CDR3 is TGTGCCAGCAGCTCTAGCCCGTATGGCTACACCTTC. Protein: CASSSSPYGYTF.

The chain uses TRBV19 and TRBJ1-1; unclear D gene. Germline V gene sequence: CDR1 LNHDA, CDR2 SQIVND (reference sequence). The CDR3 is 15 amino acids. Trimming stripped 3 bases from V and 2 bases from J, with 13 bases between. CDR3 sequence reads: CASSILSLGNTEAFF. CDR3 DNA sequence: TGTGCCAGTAGTATTTTGTCACTGGGAAACACTGAAGCTTTCTTT.

The CDR3 bases are TGTGCCAGCAGACCCTCAGAAGGTAATGAGCAGTTCTTC. Encoded protein: CASRPSEGNEQFF. The chain has TRBV5-6 and TRBJ2-1; D not certain. The CDR3 has 13 residues. Germline loops: CDR1 SGHDT, CDR2 YYEEEE. Trimming removed 5 bases from V and 7 bases from J, with 13 bases in between.

The rearrangement uses TRBV15 and TRBJ2-7; 8 bases are a match to TRBD2. Germline lookup yields CDR1 LNHNV and CDR2 YYDKDF (reference sequence). This CDR3 contains 16 residues. V lost 0 bases, J lost 3 bases, and 7 bases stayed unmatched. The CDR3 DNA follows: TGTGCCACCAGCAGAGATGAAACTAGCGGCAACTACGAGCAGTACTTC. Translation: CATSRDETSGNYEQYF.

This CDR3 is CASSEGLAGVAETQYF. CDR3 in DNA: TGCGCCAGCAGCGAGGGACTAGCGGGGGTTGCGGAGACCCAGTACTTC. The rearrangement joins TRBV4-1 to TRBJ2-5; 14 bases line up with TRBD2. After removal of 5 bases from V and 5 bases from J, the junction contained 7 bases not matched to a gene. This CDR3 region has 16 residues. The germline CDR1 and CDR2 sequences are MGHRA and YSYEKL.

CDR3 in DNA: TGTGCCAGCTCACCTTCCCTAGCGGGGGAGAGAGAGACCCAGTACTTC. The encoded protein is CASSPSLAGERETQYF. This chain joins TRBV18 and TRBJ2-5; the match to TRBD2 covers 10 bases. The CDR3 contains 16 residues. V lost 3 bases, J lost 4 bases, and 8 bases stayed unmatched. The germline V gene encodes CDR1 KGHSH and CDR2 LQKENI.

The genes are TRBV10-1 and TRBJ2-3, with 9 bases aligning to TRBD2. In germline, CDR1 is WNHNN, CDR2 SYGVQD (reference sequence). The CDR3 contains 18 residues. The V segment lost 5 bases and the J segment 3 bases; nucleotides outside the gene matches: 15. CDR3 sequence: CASSPQPPGLAGTDTQYF. In nucleotides, the CDR3 is TGCGCCAGCAGTCCACAACCCCCCGGGCTAGCGGGGACAGATACGCAGTATTTT.

This clone has a single count. The V call is TRBV28, the J call TRBJ1-3; D remains ambiguous. Germline V gene data show CDR1 as MDHEN and CDR2 as SYDVKM. The CDR3 is 14 residues long. V was cut by 1 base and J by 8 bases, with 12 bases left in between. The CDR3 protein is CASSLSGSRDTIYF. The CDR3 DNA is TGTGCCAGCAGTTTATCCGGCTCGAGGGACACCATATATTTT.

This clone was counted between two and nine times. The chain recombines TRBV28 with TRBJ1-1, with 7 bases matching TRBD1. The germline CDR1 and CDR2 sequences are MDHEN and SYDVKM. V shed 7 bases, J shed 8 bases, and the junction held 7 bases outside the gene matches. This CDR3 has 12 residues. CDR3 DNA sequence: TGTGCCAGCACCTCGGGACAGTGGGAAGCTTTCTTT. Translating gives CASTSGQWEAFF.

This chain uses TRBV7-3 with TRBJ2-2, with 9 bases aligning to TRBD2. Germline CDR1 reads SGHTA; CDR2 reads FQGTGA. Trimming took 1 base from V and 8 from J; bases not matched to a gene: 5. The CDR3 covers 15 residues. CDR3 sequence: CASSLNGGRAGELFF. In DNA, the CDR3 is TGTGCCAGCAGCTTAAACGGCGGGAGGGCGGGGGAGCTGTTTTTT.

The chain has TRBV2 and TRBJ1-2; no clear D. Between the trimmed V and J ends, which lost 6 bases and 2 bases, there was a span of 4 bases. The CDR3 has 11 residues. Germline CDR1 is SNHLY and CDR2 is FYNNEI. CDR3 bases: TGTGCCAGCAGACCAAACTATGGCTACACCTTC. Amino acids: CASRPNYGYTF. Full variable domain (outside the CDR3, taken from reference TRBV2 and TRBJ1-2): EPEVTQTPSHQVTQMGQEVILRCVPISNHLYFYWYRQILGQKVEFLVSFYNNEISEKSEIFDDQFSVERPDGSNFTLKIRSTKLEDSAMYFCASRPNYGYTFGSGTRLTVV.

The chain combines TRBV5-6 with TRBJ2-2; D gene uncertain. V was shortened by 0 bases and J by 5 bases, with 5 bases between the two germline ends. CDR1 and CDR2 (germline): SGHDT, YYEEEE. CDR3 length: 13 amino acids. The CDR3 region has the DNA TGTGCCAGCAGCTTGGGTGGGACCGGGGAGCTGTTTTTT. Residues: CASSLGGTGELFF.

This sequence joins TRBV27 and TRBJ2-7; tentatively, D is TRBD2 (5 bases). This CDR3 has 14 residues. Germline V lookup: CDR1 MNHEY, CDR2 SMNVEV (reference sequence). V lost 0 bases and J lost 6, with 12 bases in between. The CDR3 nucleotides are TGTGCCAGCAGTTTATCGAGGGCAGACCGCGAGCAGTACTTC. As protein: CASSLSRADREQYF.

The rearrangement uses TRBV7-2 and TRBJ2-5; D may be TRBD1 (5 bases). CDR1 is SGHTA, CDR2 FQGNSA, per germline. V lost 9 bases and J 0 bases, leaving 17 bases between the germline ends. The CDR3 is made up of 15 amino acids. The CDR3 region is CASLKTESYQETQYF. CDR3 bases: TGTGCCAGTCTTAAGACAGAGTCGTACCAAGAGACCCAGTACTTC.

The rearrangement joins TRBV30 to TRBJ1-1; TRBD1 agrees at 8 bases. With 2 bases clipped from V and 3 bases from J, the junction kept 17 bases outside the gene matches. Germline V lookup: CDR1 GTSNPN, CDR2 SVGIG (reference sequence). The CDR3 consists of 18 residues. The CDR3 sequence: CAWSIWGGQVLGDTEAFF. CDR3 coding DNA: TGTGCCTGGAGTATATGGGGGGGACAGGTATTGGGGGACACTGAAGCTTTCTTT.

This clone came up once. The chain is built from TRBV29-1 and TRBJ2-7; D ambiguous. This CDR3 is 12 amino acids long. Trimming took 4 bases from V and 3 from J, leaving 10 bases between them. Germline V CDR1 and CDR2: SQVTM, ANQGSEA. CDR3 in DNA: TGCAGCGTTGTAGAACAACACTACGAGCAGTACTTC. The encoded protein is CSVVEQHYEQYF.

The J gene is TRBJ2-7, the V gene TRBV9; 11 nucleotides agree with TRBD2. V was clipped by 0 bases and J by 3 bases; unmatched bases: 2. Germline lookup yields CDR1 SGDLS and CDR2 YYNGEE. The CDR3 sequence is 15 residues long. CDR3 region: CASSVDLAGGYEQYF. CDR3 sequence (DNA): TGTGCCAGCAGCGTAGATCTAGCGGGGGGCTACGAGCAGTACTTC.

The V and J genes are TRBV7-2 and TRBJ2-5; D not resolved. V gave up 2 bases and J gave up 1 base, with 8 bases separating them. CDR3 length: 14 residues. In germline, CDR1 is SGHTA, CDR2 FQGNSA. The CDR3 protein is CASSLLAGQETQYF. In DNA form, the CDR3 reads TGTGCCAGCAGCTTACTGGCAGGCCAAGAGACCCAGTACTTC.

V gene TRBV30 combines with J gene TRBJ2-5; TRBD2 agrees at 13 bases. The closer fit of TRBJ2-7 to the DNA end suggests the J call may be wrong. CDR1 is GTSNPN, CDR2 SVGIG, per germline (reference sequence). The CDR3 loop spans 15 amino acids. CDR3 nucleotides: TGTGCCTGGAGTGTTGGACTAGCGGGGGACTACGAGCAGTACTTC. Translating gives CAWSVGLAGDYEQYF.

The chain recombines TRBV6-5 with TRBJ1-5; D not resolved. V lost 4 bases and J lost 3, with 7 bases in between. This CDR3 region has 13 residues. Germline V CDR1 and CDR2: MNHEY, SVGAGI. The CDR3 DNA sequence: TGTGCCAGCAGTTTCCAGATCAATCAGCCCCAGCATTTT. It codes for CASSFQINQPQHF.

The J gene is TRBJ2-3, the V gene TRBV7-8; a possible D gene is TRBD2 (5 bases). The ends were cut back, 5 bases at V and 0 bases at J, with 15 bases in the middle. Germline CDR1 and CDR2: SGHVS and FQNEAQ. This CDR3 has 16 amino acids. CDR3 sequence reads: CASSPRTVTSTDTQYF. Here the CDR3 DNA reads TGTGCCAGCAGCCCTCGGACTGTAACTAGCACAGATACGCAGTATTTT.

The rearrangement joins TRBV4-2 to TRBJ2-7; no clear D. The CDR3 sequence is 14 residues long. From germline, CDR1 is LGHNA and CDR2 YNFKEQ. The V and J ends lost 0 bases and 4 bases respectively, with 10 bases between them. DNA for the CDR3: TGTGCCAGCAGCCAAGATCTTGTTTCGTACGAGCAGTACTTC. Amino acid sequence: CASSQDLVSYEQYF.

The sample holds one count of this clone. The chain links TRBV5-6 to TRBJ1-3; D may be TRBD1 (5 bases). The CDR3 runs to 16 residues. CDR1 is SGHDT and CDR2 is YYEEEE in the germline V gene. The V end lost 5 bases, the J end lost 1 base, and 16 bases lay between the germline ends. The DNA for the CDR3 is TGTGCCAGCAGTCGACTCCAGACAGCTTCTGGAAACACCATATATTTT. It is translated as CASSRLQTASGNTIYF.

The rearrangement joins TRBV5-6 to TRBJ1-1, with D perhaps TRBD1 (5 bases). The CDR3 consists of 14 residues. Germline V gene lookup returns CDR1 SGHDT and CDR2 YYEEEE. Trimming removed 3 bases from V and 2 bases from J, with 11 bases in between. The CDR3 is CASSWGRDNTEAFF. CDR3 coding DNA: TGTGCCAGCAGCTGGGGGAGGGATAACACTGAAGCTTTCTTT. The complete variable domain, with remaining parts taken from reference TRBV5-6 and TRBJ1-1, reads DAGVTQSPTHLIKTRGQQVTLRCSPKSGHDTVSWYQQALGQGPQFIFQYYEEEERQRGNFPDRFSGHQFPNYSSELNVNALLLGDSALYLCASSWGRDNTEAFFGQGTRLTVV.

The chain couples TRBV9 to TRBJ1-1; TRBD1 agrees at 7 bases. The V and J ends lost 4 bases and 1 base, in that order; junction bases with no gene match: 7. This CDR3 contains 15 residues. The germline V gene has CDR1 SGDLS and CDR2 YYNGEE. DNA of the CDR3: TGTGCCAGCAGCCAGAGACAGGGAGAGAACACTGAAGCTTTCTTT. This translates into CASSQRQGENTEAFF.